This TCR beta chain was documented in a study of blood T cell repertoires in COVID-19. Study-level background: Specimens from acute and convalescent COVID-19 originated in the United States, Italy and Spain. The cDNA or gDNA used as material had been derived from T cells, B-cell-depleted T cells, or PBMCs.

Libraries were prepared by immunoSEQ multiplex PCR; TCRdb keeps only in-frame clonotypes and omits some of them. The sample includes fewer than 250,000 clones, 80% to 95% seen only once; the top ten take roughly 0.89%. Enrolled during active infection, Seattle patients were then followed longitudinally. The germline V gene has CDR1 SGHNT and CDR2 YYREEE (reference sequence). The V end was cut by 5 bases, the J end by 6 bases, with 9 bases between. This CDR3 contains 12 residues. The rearrangement joins TRBV5-4 to TRBJ2-4; D gene ambiguous. Source material: peripheral blood. The sequence was collected from a man under 40 with COVID-19, enrolled during active disease. CDR3 sequence reads: CASSSVSNIQYF. In nucleotides, the CDR3 is TGTGCCAGCAGTTCCGTGTCAAACATTCAGTACTTC.